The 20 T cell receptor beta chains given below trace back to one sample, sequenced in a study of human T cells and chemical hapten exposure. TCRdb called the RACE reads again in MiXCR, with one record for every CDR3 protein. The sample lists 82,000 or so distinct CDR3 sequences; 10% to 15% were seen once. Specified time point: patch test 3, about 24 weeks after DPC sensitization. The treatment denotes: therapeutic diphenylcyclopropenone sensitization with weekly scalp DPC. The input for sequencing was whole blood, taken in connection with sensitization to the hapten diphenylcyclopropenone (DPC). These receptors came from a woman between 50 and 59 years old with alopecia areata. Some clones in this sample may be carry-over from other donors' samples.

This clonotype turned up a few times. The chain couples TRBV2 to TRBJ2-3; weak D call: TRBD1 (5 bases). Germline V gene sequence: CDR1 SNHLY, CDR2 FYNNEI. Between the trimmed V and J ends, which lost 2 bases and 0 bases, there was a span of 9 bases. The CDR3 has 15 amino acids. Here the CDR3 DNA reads TGTGCCAGCAGTGAACAGGGATTTAGCACAGATACGCAGTATTTT. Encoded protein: CASSEQGFSTDTQYF.

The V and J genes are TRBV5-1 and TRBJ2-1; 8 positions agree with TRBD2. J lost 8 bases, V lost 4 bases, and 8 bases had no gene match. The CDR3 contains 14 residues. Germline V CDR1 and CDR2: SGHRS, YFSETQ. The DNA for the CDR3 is TGCGCCAGCAGCCTGAGCGGGAGAATGGATGAGCAGTTCTTC. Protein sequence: CASSLSGRMDEQFF. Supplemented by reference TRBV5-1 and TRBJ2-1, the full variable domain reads KAGVTQTPRYLIKTRGQQVTLSCSPISGHRSVSWYQQTPGQGLQFLFEYFSETQRNKGNFPGRFSGRQFSNSRSEMNVSTLELGDSALYLCASSLSGRMDEQFFGPGTRLTVL.

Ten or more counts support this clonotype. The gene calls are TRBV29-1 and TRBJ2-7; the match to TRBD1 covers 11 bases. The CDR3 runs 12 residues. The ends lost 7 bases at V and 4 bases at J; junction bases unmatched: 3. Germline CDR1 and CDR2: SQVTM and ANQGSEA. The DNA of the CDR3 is TGCAGCGCTGGACAGGGGGCTTACGAGCAGTACTTC. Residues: CSAGQGAYEQYF.

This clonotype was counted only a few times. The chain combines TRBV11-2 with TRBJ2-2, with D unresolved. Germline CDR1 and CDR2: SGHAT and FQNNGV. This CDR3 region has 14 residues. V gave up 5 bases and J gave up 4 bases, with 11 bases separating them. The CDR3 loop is CASSPTLSTGELFF. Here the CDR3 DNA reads TGTGCCAGCAGCCCGACCCTAAGCACCGGGGAGCTGTTTTTT. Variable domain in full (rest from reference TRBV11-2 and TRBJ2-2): EAGVAQSPRYKIIEKRQSVAFWCNPISGHATLYWYQQILGQGPKLLIQFQNNGVVDDSQLPKDRFSAERLKGVDSTLKIQPAKLEDSAVYLCASSPTLSTGELFFGEGSRLTVL.

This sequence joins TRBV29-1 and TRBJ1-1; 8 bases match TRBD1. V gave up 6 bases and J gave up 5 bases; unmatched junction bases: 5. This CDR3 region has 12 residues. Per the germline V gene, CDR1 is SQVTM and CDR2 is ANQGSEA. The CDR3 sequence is CSVGQGETEAFF. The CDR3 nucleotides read TGCAGCGTCGGACAGGGAGAAACTGAAGCTTTCTTT.

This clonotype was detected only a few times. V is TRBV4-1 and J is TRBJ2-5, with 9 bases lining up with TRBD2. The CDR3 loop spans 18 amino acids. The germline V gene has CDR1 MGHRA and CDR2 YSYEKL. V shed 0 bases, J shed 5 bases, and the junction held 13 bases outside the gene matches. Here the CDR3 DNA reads TGCGCCAGCAGCCAAGAGCGGAGGCGGGAGGGCCTCTTGGAGACCCAGTACTTC. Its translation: CASSQERRREGLLETQYF.

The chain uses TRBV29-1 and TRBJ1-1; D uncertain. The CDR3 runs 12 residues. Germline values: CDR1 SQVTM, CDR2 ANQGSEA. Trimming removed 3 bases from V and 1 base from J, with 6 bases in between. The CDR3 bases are TGCAGCGTTGACAGCAGGAACACTGAAGCTTTCTTT. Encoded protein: CSVDSRNTEAFF.

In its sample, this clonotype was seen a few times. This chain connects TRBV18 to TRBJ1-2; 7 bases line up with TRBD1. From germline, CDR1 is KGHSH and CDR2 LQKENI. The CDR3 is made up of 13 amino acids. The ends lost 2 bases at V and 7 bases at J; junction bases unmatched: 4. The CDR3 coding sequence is TGTGCCAGCTCACCAAAGGGGGCGGTTGGCTACACCTTC. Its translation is CASSPKGAVGYTF.

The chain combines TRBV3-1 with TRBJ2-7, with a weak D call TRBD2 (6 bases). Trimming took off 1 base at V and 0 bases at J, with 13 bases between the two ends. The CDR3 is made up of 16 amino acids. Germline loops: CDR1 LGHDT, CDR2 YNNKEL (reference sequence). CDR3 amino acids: CASSQASGGSSYEQYF. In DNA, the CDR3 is TGTGCCAGCAGCCAAGCAAGTGGGGGGAGCTCCTACGAGCAGTACTTC.

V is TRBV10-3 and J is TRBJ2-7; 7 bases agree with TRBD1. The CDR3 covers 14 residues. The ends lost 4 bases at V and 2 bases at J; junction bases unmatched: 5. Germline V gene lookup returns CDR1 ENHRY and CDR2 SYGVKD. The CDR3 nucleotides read TGTGCCATCAGTGCGTGGGACAGAGCCTACGAGCAGTACTTC. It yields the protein CAISAWDRAYEQYF.

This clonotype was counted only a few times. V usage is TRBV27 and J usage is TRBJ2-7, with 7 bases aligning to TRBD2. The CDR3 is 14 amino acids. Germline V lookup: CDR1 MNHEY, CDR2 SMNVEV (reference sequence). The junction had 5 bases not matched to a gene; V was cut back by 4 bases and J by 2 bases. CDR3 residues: CASSSRSGPYEQYF. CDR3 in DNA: TGTGCCAGCAGTTCGCGTAGCGGGCCCTACGAGCAGTACTTC.

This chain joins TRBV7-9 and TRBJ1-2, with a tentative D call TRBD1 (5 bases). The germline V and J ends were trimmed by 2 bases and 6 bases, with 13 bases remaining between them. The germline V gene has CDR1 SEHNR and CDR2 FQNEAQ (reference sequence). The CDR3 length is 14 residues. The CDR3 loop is CASSLSGMRDGYTF. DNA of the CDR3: TGTGCCAGCAGCTTATCAGGGATGCGTGATGGCTACACCTTC. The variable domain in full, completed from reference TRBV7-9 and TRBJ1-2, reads DTGVSQNPRHKITKRGQNVTFRCDPISEHNRLYWYRQTLGQGPEFLTYFQNEAQLEKSRLLSDRFSAERPKGSFSTLEIQRTEQGDSAMYLCASSLSGMRDGYTFGSGTRLTVV.

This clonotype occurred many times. In DNA form, the CDR3 reads TGTGCCAGCAGAGCCTCGAGTGGGTCCGGGAATTCACCCCTCCACTTT. As protein: CASRASSGSGNSPLHF. This chain joins TRBV2 and TRBJ1-6, with D uncertain. Germline values: CDR1 SNHLY, CDR2 FYNNEI. V was clipped by 6 bases and J by 7 bases, with 19 bases between them. This CDR3 has 16 amino acids.

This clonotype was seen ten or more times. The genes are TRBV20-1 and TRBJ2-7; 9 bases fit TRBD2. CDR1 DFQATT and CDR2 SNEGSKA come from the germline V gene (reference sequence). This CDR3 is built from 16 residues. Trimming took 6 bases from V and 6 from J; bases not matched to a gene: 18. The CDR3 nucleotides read TGCAGTGCCCCAAGGGTTGCTAGCGGGATTTTCTCCGAGCAGTACTTC. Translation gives CSAPRVASGIFSEQYF.

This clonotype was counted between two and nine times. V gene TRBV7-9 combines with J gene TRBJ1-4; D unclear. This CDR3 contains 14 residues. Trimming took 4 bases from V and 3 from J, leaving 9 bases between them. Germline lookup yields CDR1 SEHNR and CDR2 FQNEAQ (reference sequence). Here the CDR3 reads CASSSGFSNEKLFF. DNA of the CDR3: TGTGCCAGCAGCTCCGGGTTCTCTAATGAAAAACTGTTTTTT.

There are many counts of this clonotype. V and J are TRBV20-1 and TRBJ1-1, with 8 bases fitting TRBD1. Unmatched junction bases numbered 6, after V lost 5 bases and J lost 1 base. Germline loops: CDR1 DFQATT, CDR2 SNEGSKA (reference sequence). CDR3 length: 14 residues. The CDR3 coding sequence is TGCAGTGCTGGAAGACAGGGGACGAACACTGAAGCTTTCTTT. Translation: CSAGRQGTNTEAFF.

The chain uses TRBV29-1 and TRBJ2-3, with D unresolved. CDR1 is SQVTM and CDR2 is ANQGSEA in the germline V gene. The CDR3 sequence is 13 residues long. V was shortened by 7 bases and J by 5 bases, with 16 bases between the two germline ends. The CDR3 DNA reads TGCAGCGCTGGGGTTCTAGTCCGAGATACGCAGTATTTT. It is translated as CSAGVLVRDTQYF.

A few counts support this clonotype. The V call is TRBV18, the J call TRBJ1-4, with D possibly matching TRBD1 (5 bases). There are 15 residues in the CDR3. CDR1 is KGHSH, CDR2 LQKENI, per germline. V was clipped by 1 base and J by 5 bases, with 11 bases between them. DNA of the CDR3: TGTGCCAGCTCACCACGTGCAGGGAGAAATGAAAAACTGTTTTTT. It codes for CASSPRAGRNEKLFF.

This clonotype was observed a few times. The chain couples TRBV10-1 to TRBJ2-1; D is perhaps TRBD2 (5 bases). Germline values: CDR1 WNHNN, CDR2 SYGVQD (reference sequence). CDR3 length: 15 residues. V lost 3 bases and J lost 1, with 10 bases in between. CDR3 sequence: CASSEESGSYNEQFF. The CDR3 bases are TGCGCCAGCAGTGAAGAGTCGGGGTCCTACAATGAGCAGTTCTTC.

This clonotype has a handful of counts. The CDR3 coding sequence is TGTGCCTGGAGTGTCGGGCTACGGCAGCCCCAGCATTTT. Translating gives CAWSVGLRQPQHF. The V gene is TRBV30, the J gene TRBJ1-5; unclear D gene. Trimming took 0 bases from V and 7 from J, leaving 10 bases between them. The CDR3 runs 13 residues. Per germline, CDR1 GTSNPN and CDR2 SVGIG (reference sequence).